These T cell receptor beta chains were read from a single sample in a study of cytomegalovirus exposure and HLA in healthy donors. This table comes from immunoSEQ multiplex PCR, and its TCRdb copy is limited to in-frame clones, with some not included. The table includes 100,000 to 150,000 clones, over 60% detected once. Specimen: PBMCs. These receptors were taken from a male donor in good health and CMV-seropositive. Both conserved end residues are part of each CDR3. Fields, in order: CDR3 DNA, CDR3 protein, J gene, clone size, V gene, CDR3 length, D gene. D genes are given only for firm matches. For some rows the clone size is stated as once, few or many, or as a class when expanded; others skip it.

CDR3 DNA: TGTGCCACCAGCAGGGGAGGCGAGTACGAGCAGTACTTC
CDR3 protein: CATSRGGEYEQYF
J gene: TRBJ2-7
clone size: -
V gene: TRBV15
CDR3 length: 13
D gene: -

CDR3 DNA: TGCGCCAGCAGCTCCCAGGGGGCGAACACTGAAGCTTTCTTT
CDR3 protein: CASSSQGANTEAFF
J gene: TRBJ1-1
clone size: few
V gene: TRBV5-1
CDR3 length: 14
D gene: TRBD1

CDR3 DNA: TGTGCCAGCAGCCTACAGGGAAACACCATATATTTT
CDR3 protein: CASSLQGNTIYF
J gene: TRBJ1-3
clone size: -
V gene: TRBV6-1
CDR3 length: 12
D gene: -

CDR3 DNA: TGTGCCAGCAGTTTAGAATTAAGCCGTGGCTACACCTTC
CDR3 protein: CASSLELSRGYTF
J gene: TRBJ1-2
clone size: -
V gene: TRBV28
CDR3 length: 13
D gene: -

CDR3 DNA: TGTGCCAGCAGCCAAGATGTGATTACCCCCCGGGACAGGGGAAAAGAGACCCAGTACTTC
CDR3 protein: CASSQDVITPRDRGKETQYF
J gene: TRBJ2-5
clone size: -
V gene: TRBV4-2
CDR3 length: 20
D gene: TRBD1

CDR3 DNA: TGTGCCAGCAGCGCCGGGACAGGGATCACCGGGGAGCTGTTTTTT
CDR3 protein: CASSAGTGITGELFF
J gene: TRBJ2-2
clone size: -
V gene: TRBV6-1
CDR3 length: 15
D gene: TRBD1

CDR3 DNA: TGTGCCAGCAGGATTGACCTAGCGGGAGGAGGCCAAGAGACCCAGTACTTC
CDR3 protein: CASRIDLAGGGQETQYF
J gene: TRBJ2-5
clone size: -
V gene: TRBV2
CDR3 length: 17
D gene: TRBD2

CDR3 DNA: TGTGCCAGCACCCCATTGACAGGTTCCGGAGAGCAGTACTTC
CDR3 protein: CASTPLTGSGEQYF
J gene: TRBJ2-7
clone size: -
V gene: TRBV6-1
CDR3 length: 14
D gene: -

CDR3 DNA: TGTGCCAGCAGCTTAGCTCGGGACAGAAACTCCTACGAGCAGTACTTC
CDR3 protein: CASSLARDRNSYEQYF
J gene: TRBJ2-7
clone size: -
V gene: TRBV7-8
CDR3 length: 16
D gene: TRBD1

CDR3 DNA: TGTGCCAGCAGTTCCCCACAGCGGCCGGGTTACAATGAGCAGTTCTTC
CDR3 protein: CASSSPQRPGYNEQFF
J gene: TRBJ2-1
clone size: -
V gene: TRBV28
CDR3 length: 16
D gene: -

CDR3 DNA: TGTGCCAGCAGTCTGTCAGACAGGGACTATAATTCACCCCTCCACTTT
CDR3 protein: CASSLSDRDYNSPLHF
J gene: TRBJ1-6
clone size: -
V gene: TRBV6-6
CDR3 length: 16
D gene: TRBD1

CDR3 DNA: TGTGCCAGCAGTTACCGCGCGGGGGGCCCCTACGAGCAGTACTTC
CDR3 protein: CASSYRAGGPYEQYF
J gene: TRBJ2-7
clone size: -
V gene: TRBV6-6
CDR3 length: 15
D gene: TRBD2

CDR3 DNA: TGTGCCAGCAGCTGGAAACAGGGAATAGGCTACACCTTC
CDR3 protein: CASSWKQGIGYTF
J gene: TRBJ1-2
clone size: -
V gene: TRBV5-4
CDR3 length: 13
D gene: -

CDR3 DNA: TGCGCCAGCAGCCTGGAGACTAGCGGGAGTTGGAATGAGCAGTTCTTC
CDR3 protein: CASSLETSGSWNEQFF
J gene: TRBJ2-1
clone size: -
V gene: TRBV4-1
CDR3 length: 16
D gene: TRBD2

CDR3 DNA: TGTGCCAGCAGTTCAACCCCAGGGGGCTCCTACAATGAGCAGTTCTTC
CDR3 protein: CASSSTPGGSYNEQFF
J gene: TRBJ2-1
clone size: -
V gene: TRBV6-4
CDR3 length: 16
D gene: TRBD1

CDR3 DNA: TGTGCCAGCAGCGGACTAGCGGGGACCTACGAGCAGTACTTC
CDR3 protein: CASSGLAGTYEQYF
J gene: TRBJ2-7
clone size: -
V gene: TRBV6-5
CDR3 length: 14
D gene: TRBD2

CDR3 DNA: TGTGCCAGCTTTTCATCCACTAATGAAAAACTGTTTTTT
CDR3 protein: CASFSSTNEKLFF
J gene: TRBJ1-4
clone size: few
V gene: TRBV28
CDR3 length: 13
D gene: -

CDR3 DNA: TGTGCCAGCAGCTTTGACAACCAAGAGACCCAGTACTTC
CDR3 protein: CASSFDNQETQYF
J gene: TRBJ2-5
clone size: -
V gene: TRBV7-8
CDR3 length: 13
D gene: -

CDR3 DNA: TGTGCCAGCAGTGACTGGGACAGCAACACCGGGGAGCTGTTTTTT
CDR3 protein: CASSDWDSNTGELFF
J gene: TRBJ2-2
clone size: -
V gene: TRBV25-1
CDR3 length: 15
D gene: TRBD1

CDR3 DNA: TGCGCCAGCAGCTTGGCCTTTGGAGGAGAGGAGACCCAGTACTTC
CDR3 protein: CASSLAFGGEETQYF
J gene: TRBJ2-5
clone size: -
V gene: TRBV5-1
CDR3 length: 15
D gene: -

CDR3 DNA: TGTGCCAGCAGGACCCAACGGGGCACAGATACGCAGTATTTT
CDR3 protein: CASRTQRGTDTQYF
J gene: TRBJ2-3
clone size: -
V gene: TRBV5-4
CDR3 length: 14
D gene: -

CDR3 DNA: TGTGCCAGCAGTGCAGCGGGAGGCCACAGGGTGTACTTC
CDR3 protein: CASSAAGGHRVYF
J gene: TRBJ2-5
clone size: once
V gene: TRBV25-1
CDR3 length: 13
D gene: TRBD2

CDR3 DNA: TGTTCCAGCAGCCATACAGGGAGTCCCTACGAGCAGTACTTC
CDR3 protein: CSSSHTGSPYEQYF
J gene: TRBJ2-7
clone size: -
V gene: TRBV7-9
CDR3 length: 14
D gene: -

CDR3 DNA: TGTGCCAGCAGCCGCAACAGAGACACTGAAGCTTTCTTT
CDR3 protein: CASSRNRDTEAFF
J gene: TRBJ1-1
clone size: -
V gene: TRBV7-3
CDR3 length: 13
D gene: -

CDR3 DNA: TGTGCCAGCAGCTTAGGGTTTCCGCCCCGGGGAGTGAACACTGAAGCTTTCTTT
CDR3 protein: CASSLGFPPRGVNTEAFF
J gene: TRBJ1-1
clone size: -
V gene: TRBV7-2
CDR3 length: 18
D gene: -

CDR3 DNA: TGTGCCAGCAGAACACCCAGCGGCTTATACGAGCAGTACTTC
CDR3 protein: CASRTPSGLYEQYF
J gene: TRBJ2-7
clone size: -
V gene: TRBV6-5
CDR3 length: 14
D gene: -

CDR3 DNA: TGTGCCAGCTCACCCCGACAGACCAAAAGGGCCGGGGAGCTGTTTTTT
CDR3 protein: CASSPRQTKRAGELFF
J gene: TRBJ2-2
clone size: -
V gene: TRBV18
CDR3 length: 16
D gene: -

CDR3 DNA: TGCGCCAGCAGCCAACCCCCAACAGAAAACCCTTTGATGAACACTGAAGCTTTCTTT
CDR3 protein: CASSQPPTENPLMNTEAFF
J gene: TRBJ1-1
clone size: -
V gene: TRBV4-1
CDR3 length: 19
D gene: -

CDR3 DNA: TGTGCCAGCAGCTCCACTAGCGGGGCCACAGATACGCAGTATTTT
CDR3 protein: CASSSTSGATDTQYF
J gene: TRBJ2-3
clone size: -
V gene: TRBV11-2
CDR3 length: 15
D gene: TRBD2

CDR3 DNA: TGTGCCAGCAGCTTGAAGACTTCCGATCAGCCCCAGCATTTT
CDR3 protein: CASSLKTSDQPQHF
J gene: TRBJ1-5
clone size: -
V gene: TRBV5-8
CDR3 length: 14
D gene: -

CDR3 DNA: TGTGCCAGCAGCCCCGACAGGGGGGGCTACAATGAGCAGTTCTTC
CDR3 protein: CASSPDRGGYNEQFF
J gene: TRBJ2-1
clone size: -
V gene: TRBV7-2
CDR3 length: 15
D gene: TRBD1

CDR3 DNA: TGTGCCAGCCGGTGGAGCGGGACCTACAATGAGCAGTTCTTC
CDR3 protein: CASRWSGTYNEQFF
J gene: TRBJ2-1
clone size: -
V gene: TRBV6-5
CDR3 length: 14
D gene: TRBD2

CDR3 DNA: TGTGCCAGCAGCAGAAAGGGACTAGCGGGGGCCTCCCCACCGCAGTTCTTC
CDR3 protein: CASSRKGLAGASPPQFF
J gene: TRBJ2-1
clone size: -
V gene: TRBV7-2
CDR3 length: 17
D gene: TRBD2

CDR3 DNA: TGTGCTAGTGGTTTGGTACTAGGCCGAGCCTACGAGCAGTACTTC
CDR3 protein: CASGLVLGRAYEQYF
J gene: TRBJ2-7
clone size: -
V gene: TRBV12-5
CDR3 length: 15
D gene: -

CDR3 DNA: TGCGCCAGCAGCTGGGGGACTAGTTTGGATACGCAGTATTTT
CDR3 protein: CASSWGTSLDTQYF
J gene: TRBJ2-3
clone size: -
V gene: TRBV5-1
CDR3 length: 14
D gene: TRBD2

CDR3 DNA: TGTGCCAGCAGTGTCACAGCTGCAACTAATGAAAAACTGTTTTTT
CDR3 protein: CASSVTAATNEKLFF
J gene: TRBJ1-4
clone size: -
V gene: TRBV2
CDR3 length: 15
D gene: -

CDR3 DNA: TGTGCCAGCAGTTTCACCGGGACTCCCACCGGGGAGCTGTTTTTT
CDR3 protein: CASSFTGTPTGELFF
J gene: TRBJ2-2
clone size: -
V gene: TRBV28
CDR3 length: 15
D gene: -

CDR3 DNA: TGTGCCAGTAGTCATGGGGAGGAGACCCAGTACTTC
CDR3 protein: CASSHGEETQYF
J gene: TRBJ2-5
clone size: -
V gene: TRBV19
CDR3 length: 12
D gene: -

CDR3 DNA: TGCGCCAGCAGCCAAGATACAGATCCCTTTACTGAAGCTTTCTTT
CDR3 protein: CASSQDTDPFTEAFF
J gene: TRBJ1-1
clone size: few
V gene: TRBV4-1
CDR3 length: 15
D gene: -